This TCR beta chain was retrieved from a study of shared clonotypes between healthy human individuals. The overall study: CD4 naive and CD4 memory each took three plates per donor, while CD8 naive took two and CD8 memory one. Study findings and constraints: Clonotype sharing among donors was expected to depend on sequencing depth.

Genomic DNA belonging to each subset was distributed in equal measure over several immunoSEQ plates. Using approximately 200 ng DNA, approximately 30,000 T cell genomes, the sorted-subset replicate PCRs were run. Sequencing used immunoSEQ multiplex PCR; TCRdb keeps in-frame clones, though not all of them. Of some 2 million clones in the sample, approximately 95% were seen once. Naive CD8 cells comprised CD45RO-negative, CCR7-positively selected cells, excluding terminally differentiated effector memory CD45RA+ cells. In the case of this clone: The antigen remains undetermined.

Sequencing was carried out using naive CD8+ T cells sorted from blood. The TCR comes from a man between 18 and 35 years old in good health.

CDR3 bases: TGCGCCAGCAGCCACGCTAGCGGGGGGCCCGCCTACGAGCAGTACTTC. It translates to CASSHASGGPAYEQYF. This chain joins TRBV4-1 and TRBJ2-7, with 11 nucleotides matching TRBD2. V dropped 3 bases and J dropped 2; count of bases not matched to a gene: 6. This CDR3 is built from 16 residues. CDR1 MGHRA and CDR2 YSYEKL come from the germline V gene.